This T cell receptor (beta chain) was observed in a study of response to subunit inactivated influenza vaccine. CDR3 length: 14 residues. With V trimmed by 4 bases and J by 8 bases, 5 bases remained unmatched. Germline loops: CDR1 SGHTA, CDR2 FQGNSA. TCRdb processed the RT-PCR reads anew with MiXCR; each CDR3 protein has one entry. In the table there are about 650,000 distinct CDR3 sequences, about 14% of which are singletons. This clonotype occurred many times. Its antigen is still unknown. Study-wide results and caveats: Authors suggested seasonal influenza vaccinations each recruit few new T cells.

Source: PBMCs from blood, taken 14 to 15 days before vaccination. The chain is built from TRBV7-2 and TRBJ2-1; 10 bases match TRBD2. This clonotype was sampled from a man aged 45-65 years who received an inactivated influenza vaccine. The CDR3 region is CASSYYGTSDEQFF. The CDR3, as DNA: TGTGCCAGCAGCTATTACGGGACTAGCGATGAGCAGTTCTTC.